Listed below are T cell receptor beta chains from one sample, sequenced in a study of cytomegalovirus exposure and HLA in healthy donors. Generated by immunoSEQ multiplex PCR, the TCRdb table keeps only in-frame clones and is missing some. The profile shows under 95,000 clones, around three quarters of them singletons. Input material: PBMCs. These receptors all come from a male donor in good health and CMV-seronegative. Each CDR3 is given with its conserved first and last residue. Each record gives: V gene, clone size, J gene, D gene, CDR3 protein, CDR3 DNA. A D gene is named only where the DNA matches it firmly. Expanded clones get a size class; other rows say once, few or many, or leave the size out.

v_gene: TRBV10-2; abundance: few; j_gene: TRBJ2-1; d_gene: TRBD2; CDR3aa: CATNGLAGRSSYNEQFF; CDR3nt: TGCGCCACAAACGGACTAGCGGGCCGAAGCTCCTACAATGAGCAGTTCTTC
v_gene: TRBV4-1; abundance: NA; j_gene: TRBJ2-1; d_gene: NA; CDR3aa: CASSQSSAGLNEQFF; CDR3nt: TGCGCCAGCAGCCAATCCAGCGCGGGACTCAATGAGCAGTTCTTC
v_gene: TRBV23-1; abundance: NA; j_gene: TRBJ2-7; d_gene: TRBD2; CDR3aa: CASSPNTRPGLAGFEQYF; CDR3nt: TGCGCCAGCAGTCCCAACACCCGACCGGGACTAGCGGGATTCGAGCAGTACTTC
v_gene: TRBV10-3; abundance: NA; j_gene: TRBJ2-5; d_gene: TRBD2; CDR3aa: CAISRGLAGGRETQYF; CDR3nt: TGTGCCATCAGTCGGGGACTAGCGGGAGGAAGGGAGACCCAGTACTTC
v_gene: TRBV7-2; abundance: NA; j_gene: TRBJ1-2; d_gene: NA; CDR3aa: CASSLVSQGNYGYTF; CDR3nt: TGTGCCAGCAGCTTAGTTAGCCAGGGCAACTATGGCTACACCTTC
v_gene: TRBV28; abundance: NA; j_gene: TRBJ2-7; d_gene: TRBD1; CDR3aa: CASNPGGTGPPEQYF; CDR3nt: TGTGCCAGCAACCCGGGCGGGACAGGGCCTCCGGAGCAGTACTTC
v_gene: TRBV5-1; abundance: once; j_gene: TRBJ1-5; d_gene: TRBD1; CDR3aa: CASSLGPGGQTSNQPQHF; CDR3nt: TGCGCCAGCAGCTTGGGGCCAGGGGGGCAGACTAGCAATCAGCCCCAGCATTTT
v_gene: TRBV6-5; abundance: few; j_gene: TRBJ1-1; d_gene: NA; CDR3aa: CASSVRGTNTEAFF; CDR3nt: TGTGCCAGCAGTGTCAGGGGAACGAACACTGAAGCTTTCTTT
v_gene: TRBV5-1; abundance: NA; j_gene: TRBJ2-2; d_gene: TRBD2; CDR3aa: CASSSSGGRNTGELFF; CDR3nt: TGCGCCAGCAGCTCCTCGGGGGGGAGAAACACCGGGGAGCTGTTTTTT
v_gene: TRBV6-6; abundance: NA; j_gene: TRBJ1-4; d_gene: TRBD1; CDR3aa: CASSRQGTNEKLFF; CDR3nt: TGTGCCAGCAGCCGACAGGGTACTAATGAAAAACTGTTTTTT
v_gene: TRBV5-4; abundance: NA; j_gene: TRBJ2-7; d_gene: TRBD2; CDR3aa: CASSLASGSFGRAYEQYF; CDR3nt: TGTGCCAGCAGCTTGGCCAGCGGGAGCTTCGGGAGGGCCTACGAGCAGTACTTC
v_gene: TRBV7-2; abundance: NA; j_gene: TRBJ2-3; d_gene: TRBD2; CDR3aa: CASTMGEGGYTDTQYF; CDR3nt: TGTGCCAGCACTATGGGGGAGGGAGGGTACACAGATACGCAGTATTTT
v_gene: TRBV5-1; abundance: NA; j_gene: TRBJ2-1; d_gene: TRBD2; CDR3aa: CASSTGGSTNEQFF; CDR3nt: TGCGCCAGCAGCACCGGCGGGAGTACCAATGAGCAGTTCTTC
v_gene: TRBV18; abundance: NA; j_gene: TRBJ1-6; d_gene: NA; CDR3aa: CASSPQGGTGSPLHF; CDR3nt: TGTGCCAGCTCACCACAGGGAGGGACGGGTTCACCCCTCCACTTT
v_gene: TRBV11-2; abundance: NA; j_gene: TRBJ1-1; d_gene: NA; CDR3aa: CASSSILRGGPEAFF; CDR3nt: TGTGCCAGCAGCTCAATATTGCGGGGAGGGCCCGAAGCTTTCTTT
v_gene: TRBV19; abundance: NA; j_gene: TRBJ1-5; d_gene: NA; CDR3aa: CASSPSRGVRPQHF; CDR3nt: TGTGCCAGTAGTCCCTCTCGGGGTGTTCGGCCCCAGCATTTT
v_gene: TRBV6-5; abundance: NA; j_gene: TRBJ1-1; d_gene: NA; CDR3aa: CASRAWRRGNTEAFF; CDR3nt: TGTGCCAGCAGAGCCTGGCGTAGGGGGAACACTGAAGCTTTCTTT
v_gene: TRBV25-1; abundance: NA; j_gene: TRBJ1-1; d_gene: TRBD1; CDR3aa: CASSEVPGQGGTEAFF; CDR3nt: TGTGCCAGCAGTGAGGTCCCGGGACAGGGAGGCACTGAAGCTTTCTTT
v_gene: TRBV7-9; abundance: NA; j_gene: TRBJ1-4; d_gene: NA; CDR3aa: CASSSYWREGTEKLFF; CDR3nt: TGTGCCAGCAGCTCCTACTGGAGGGAGGGTACGGAAAAACTGTTTTTT
v_gene: TRBV27; abundance: NA; j_gene: TRBJ1-1; d_gene: TRBD1; CDR3aa: CASSFGQGVTEAFF; CDR3nt: TGTGCCAGCAGTTTTGGACAGGGCGTCACTGAAGCTTTCTTT
v_gene: TRBV6-5; abundance: NA; j_gene: TRBJ2-7; d_gene: NA; CDR3aa: CASSPRYEQYF; CDR3nt: TGTGCCAGCAGTCCCCGCTACGAGCAGTACTTC
v_gene: TRBV9; abundance: once; j_gene: TRBJ2-1; d_gene: NA; CDR3aa: CASSKLGLYNEQFF; CDR3nt: TGTGCCAGCAGTAAATTGGGACTTTACAATGAGCAGTTCTTC
v_gene: TRBV7-2; abundance: NA; j_gene: TRBJ1-2; d_gene: NA; CDR3aa: CASSSPGGAYGYTF; CDR3nt: TGTGCCAGCAGCTCGCCGGGAGGGGCATATGGCTACACCTTC
v_gene: TRBV5-6; abundance: NA; j_gene: TRBJ1-1; d_gene: TRBD1; CDR3aa: CASSPERGRLSEAFF; CDR3nt: TGTGCCAGCAGCCCGGAGAGGGGGCGGTTAAGTGAAGCTTTCTTT
v_gene: TRBV28; abundance: NA; j_gene: TRBJ2-7; d_gene: TRBD2; CDR3aa: CASSPGASGDYEQYF; CDR3nt: TGTGCCAGCAGCCCCGGGGCTAGCGGCGACTACGAGCAGTACTTC
v_gene: TRBV2; abundance: NA; j_gene: TRBJ1-1; d_gene: NA; CDR3aa: CASSDREYRGEAFF; CDR3nt: TGTGCCAGCAGTGATCGTGAGTACCGGGGGGAAGCTTTCTTT
v_gene: TRBV7-8; abundance: few; j_gene: TRBJ1-5; d_gene: TRBD1; CDR3aa: CASSLAAGGSIHQPQHF; CDR3nt: TGTGCCAGCAGCTTAGCCGCAGGGGGTAGTATCCATCAGCCCCAGCATTTT